This TCR beta chain was identified in a study of control samples from healthy donors and cancer patients. This CDR3 contains 13 residues. V was trimmed by 4 bases and J by 1 base, leaving 8 bases between them. The germline CDR1 and CDR2 sequences are KGHSH and LQKENI. Assay used: immunoSEQ multiplex PCR; TCRdb lists only in-frame clones, some missing. Here the sample spans roughly 130,000 clones, about nine tenths being singletons. Specimen: blood. V is TRBV18 and J is TRBJ2-7; D uncertain. The sequence derives from a man between 18 and 29 years old in good health. The DNA for the CDR3 is TGTGCCAGCTCACAGGGTAGATCCTACGAGCAGTACTTC. It translates to CASSQGRSYEQYF.